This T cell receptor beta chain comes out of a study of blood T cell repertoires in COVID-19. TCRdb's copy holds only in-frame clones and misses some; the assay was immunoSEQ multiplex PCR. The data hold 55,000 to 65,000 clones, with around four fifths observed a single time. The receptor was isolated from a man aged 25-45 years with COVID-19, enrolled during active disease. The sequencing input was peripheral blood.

CDR3: CAWQRGRGGWDTF. The CDR3 nucleotides are TGTGCCTGGCAACGGGGCAGGGGCGGTTGGGACACCTTC. V usage is TRBV30 and J usage is TRBJ1-2; TRBD1 might be the D (6 bases). Germline-derived CDR1 and CDR2 are GTSNPN and SVGIG (reference sequence). This CDR3 contains 13 residues. The germline V and J ends were trimmed by 5 bases and 12 bases, with 22 bases remaining between them.